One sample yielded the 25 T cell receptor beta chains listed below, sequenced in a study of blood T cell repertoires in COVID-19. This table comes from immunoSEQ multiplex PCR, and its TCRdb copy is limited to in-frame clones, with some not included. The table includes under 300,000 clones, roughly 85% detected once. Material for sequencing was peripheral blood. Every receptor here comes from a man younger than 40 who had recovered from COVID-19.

In nucleotides, the CDR3 is TGCGCCAGCAGCCCTCGACTAGCGGGGGCCAGTACCCAGTACTTC. Amino acids: CASSPRLAGASTQYF. This chain uses TRBV5-1 with TRBJ2-5; 12 nucleotides line up with TRBD2. Germline V gene lookup returns CDR1 SGHRS and CDR2 YFSETQ. This CDR3 is 15 amino acids long. The ends lost 4 bases at V and 8 bases at J; junction bases unmatched: 9.

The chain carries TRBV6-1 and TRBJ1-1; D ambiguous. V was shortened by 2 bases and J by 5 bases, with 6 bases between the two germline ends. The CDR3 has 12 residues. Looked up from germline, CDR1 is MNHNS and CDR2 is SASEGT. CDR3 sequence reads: CASSERLTEAFF. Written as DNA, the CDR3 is TGTGCCAGCAGTGAACGACTGACTGAAGCTTTCTTT.

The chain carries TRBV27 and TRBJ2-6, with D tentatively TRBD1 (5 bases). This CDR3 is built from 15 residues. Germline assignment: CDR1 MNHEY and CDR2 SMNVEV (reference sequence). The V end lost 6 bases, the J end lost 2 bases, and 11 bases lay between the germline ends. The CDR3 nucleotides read TGTGCCAGCAGCCCGTGGGGCACTGGGGCCAACGTCCTGACTTTC. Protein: CASSPWGTGANVLTF.

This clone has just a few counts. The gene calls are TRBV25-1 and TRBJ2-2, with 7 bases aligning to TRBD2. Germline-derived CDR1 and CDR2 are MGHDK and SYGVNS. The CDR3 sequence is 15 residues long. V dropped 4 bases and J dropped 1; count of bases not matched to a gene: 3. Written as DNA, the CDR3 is TGTGCCAGCAGTGCGCTAGCGGTGAACACCGGGGAGCTGTTTTTT. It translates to CASSALAVNTGELFF.

The CDR3 loop is CASSGTGMEKLFF. The DNA for the CDR3 is TGTGCCAGCAGCGGGACAGGGATGGAAAAACTGTTTTTT. The V call is TRBV25-1, the J call TRBJ1-4, with 9 bases that match TRBD1. The CDR3 spans 13 residues. Germline values: CDR1 MGHDK, CDR2 SYGVNS. The V gene end was trimmed by 6 bases and the J gene end by 8 bases; junction bases not matched to a gene: 4.

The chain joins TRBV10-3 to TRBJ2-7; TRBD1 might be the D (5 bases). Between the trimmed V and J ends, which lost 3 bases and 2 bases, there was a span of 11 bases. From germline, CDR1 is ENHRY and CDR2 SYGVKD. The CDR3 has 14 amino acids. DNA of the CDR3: TGTGCCATCAGTGACAGGGCCCTCACCTACGAGCAGTACTTC. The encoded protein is CAISDRALTYEQYF.

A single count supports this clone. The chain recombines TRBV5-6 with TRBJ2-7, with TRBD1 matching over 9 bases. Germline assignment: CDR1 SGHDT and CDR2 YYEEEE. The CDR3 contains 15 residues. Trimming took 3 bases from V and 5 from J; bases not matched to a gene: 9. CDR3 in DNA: TGTGCCAGCAGCTCGCCGGGACAGGGCGCCCACGAGCAGTACTTC. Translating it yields CASSSPGQGAHEQYF.

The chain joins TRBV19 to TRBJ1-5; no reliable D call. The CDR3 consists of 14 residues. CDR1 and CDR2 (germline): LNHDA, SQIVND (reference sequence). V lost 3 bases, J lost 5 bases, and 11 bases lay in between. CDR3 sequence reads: CASSMTPNHQPQHF. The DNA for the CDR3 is TGTGCCAGTAGTATGACACCTAACCATCAGCCCCAGCATTTT. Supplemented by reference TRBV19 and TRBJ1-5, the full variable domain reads DGGITQSPKYLFRKEGQNVTLSCEQNLNHDAMYWYRQDPGQGLRLIYYSQIVNDFQKGDIAEGYSVSREKKESFPLTVTSAQKNPTAFYLCASSMTPNHQPQHFGDGTRLSIL.

The CDR3 DNA reads as TGCGCCAGCAGTGGACAGGGAGGCTCTGGCTACACCTTC. Protein sequence: CASSGQGGSGYTF. This rearrangement joins TRBV10-1 to TRBJ1-2; 7 bases agree with TRBD1. The CDR3 totals 13 residues. V was clipped by 4 bases and J by 7 bases; unmatched bases: 6. Germline-derived CDR1 and CDR2 are WNHNN and SYGVQD (reference sequence).

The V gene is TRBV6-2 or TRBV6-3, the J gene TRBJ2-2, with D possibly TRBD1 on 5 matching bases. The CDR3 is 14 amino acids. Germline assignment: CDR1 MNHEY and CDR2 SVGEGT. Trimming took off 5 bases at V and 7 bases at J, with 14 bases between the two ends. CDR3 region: CASSAYGQVGELFF. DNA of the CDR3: TGTGCCAGCAGTGCCTACGGACAAGTCGGGGAGCTGTTTTTT.

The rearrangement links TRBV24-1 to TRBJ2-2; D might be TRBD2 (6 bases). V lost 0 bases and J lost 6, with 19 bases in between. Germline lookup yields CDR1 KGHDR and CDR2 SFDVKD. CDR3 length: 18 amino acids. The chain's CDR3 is CATSDLNPSGRASGELFF. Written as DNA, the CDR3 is TGTGCCACCAGTGATTTGAACCCCAGCGGGCGGGCCTCCGGGGAGCTGTTTTTT.

CDR3 in amino acids: CASSEAHRGGDTEAFF. The CDR3 DNA is TGCGCCAGCAGTGAGGCACACAGGGGTGGAGACACTGAAGCTTTCTTT. This chain uses TRBV10-2 with TRBJ1-1; 7 bases fit TRBD1. The CDR3 extends over 16 amino acids. Losses at the gene ends were 2 bases for V and 3 bases for J; bases not matched to a gene: 9. Germline CDR1 WSHSY, CDR2 SAAADI.

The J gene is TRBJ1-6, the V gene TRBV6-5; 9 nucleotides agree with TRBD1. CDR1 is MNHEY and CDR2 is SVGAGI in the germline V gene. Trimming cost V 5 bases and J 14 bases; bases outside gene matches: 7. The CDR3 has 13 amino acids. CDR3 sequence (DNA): TGTGCCAGCAGTCCCGGGACAGGGTTATCCCTCCACTTT. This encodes CASSPGTGLSLHF.

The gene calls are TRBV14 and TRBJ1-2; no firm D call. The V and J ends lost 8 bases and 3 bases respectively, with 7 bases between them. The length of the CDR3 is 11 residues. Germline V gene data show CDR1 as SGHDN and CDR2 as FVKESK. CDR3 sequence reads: CASLTDYGYTF. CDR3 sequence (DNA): TGTGCCAGCTTAACAGACTATGGCTACACCTTC. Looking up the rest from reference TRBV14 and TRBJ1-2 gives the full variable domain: EAGVTQFPSHSVIEKGQTVTLRCDPISGHDNLYWYRRVMGKEIKFLLHFVKESKQDESGMPNNRFLAERTGGTYSTLKVQPAELEDSGVYFCASLTDYGYTFGSGTRLTVV.

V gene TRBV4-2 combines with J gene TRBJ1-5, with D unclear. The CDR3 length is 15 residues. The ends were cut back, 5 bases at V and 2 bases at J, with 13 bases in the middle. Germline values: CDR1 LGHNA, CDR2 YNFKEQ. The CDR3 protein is CASSATFSGNQPQHF. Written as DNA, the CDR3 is TGTGCCAGCAGCGCTACTTTTAGCGGCAATCAGCCCCAGCATTTT.

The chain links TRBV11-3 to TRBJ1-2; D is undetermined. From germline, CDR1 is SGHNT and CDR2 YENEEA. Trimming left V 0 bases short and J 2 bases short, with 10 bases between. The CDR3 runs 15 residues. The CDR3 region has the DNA TGTGCCAGCAGCTTAGATAAAAATATGAACTATGGCTACACCTTC. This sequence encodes CASSLDKNMNYGYTF.

The CDR3 DNA reads as TGTGCCAGCAGTGAGGCAGGGGGCGGGAAACTGTTTTTT. Its translation: CASSEAGGGKLFF. This chain joins TRBV6-4 and TRBJ1-4, with 8 bases aligning to TRBD1. V lost 3 bases to trimming and J lost 11 bases; unmatched junction nucleotides: 5. CDR1 MRHNA and CDR2 SNTAGT come from the germline V gene. This CDR3 is 13 amino acids long.

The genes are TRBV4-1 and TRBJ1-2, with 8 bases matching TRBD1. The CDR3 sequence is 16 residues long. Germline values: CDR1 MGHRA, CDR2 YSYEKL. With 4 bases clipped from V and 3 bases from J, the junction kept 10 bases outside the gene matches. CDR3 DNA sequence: TGCGCCAGCAGCCTCCACGGGACAGGAACCTACTATGGCTACACCTTC. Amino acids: CASSLHGTGTYYGYTF.

The DNA for the CDR3 is TGTGCCACCAGCAGAGATCCAGGCGCAGATACGCAGTATTTT. It translates to CATSRDPGADTQYF. V gene TRBV15 combines with J gene TRBJ2-3; D unresolved. Germline values: CDR1 LNHNV, CDR2 YYDKDF (reference sequence). The ends were cut back, 0 bases at V and 4 bases at J, with 8 bases in the middle. This CDR3 is built from 14 residues.

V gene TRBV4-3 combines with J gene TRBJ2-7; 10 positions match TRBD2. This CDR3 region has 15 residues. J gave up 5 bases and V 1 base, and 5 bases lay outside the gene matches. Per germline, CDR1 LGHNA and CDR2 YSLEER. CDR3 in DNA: TGCGCCAGCAGCCAAGCTAGCGGGGGTCTTAACGAGCAGTACTTC. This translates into CASSQASGGLNEQYF.

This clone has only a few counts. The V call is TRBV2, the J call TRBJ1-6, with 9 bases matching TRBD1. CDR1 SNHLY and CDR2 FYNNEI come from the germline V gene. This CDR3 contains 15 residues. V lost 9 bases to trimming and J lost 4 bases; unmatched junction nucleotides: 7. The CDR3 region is CARKIGQGYNSPLHF. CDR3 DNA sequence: TGTGCCAGAAAAATAGGACAGGGGTATAATTCACCCCTCCACTTT.

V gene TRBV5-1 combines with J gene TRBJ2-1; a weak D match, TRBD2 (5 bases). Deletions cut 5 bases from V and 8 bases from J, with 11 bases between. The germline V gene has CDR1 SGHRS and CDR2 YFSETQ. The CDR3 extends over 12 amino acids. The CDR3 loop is CASSRAGDEQFF. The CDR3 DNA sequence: TGCGCCAGCAGTCGGGCGGGCGATGAGCAGTTCTTC.

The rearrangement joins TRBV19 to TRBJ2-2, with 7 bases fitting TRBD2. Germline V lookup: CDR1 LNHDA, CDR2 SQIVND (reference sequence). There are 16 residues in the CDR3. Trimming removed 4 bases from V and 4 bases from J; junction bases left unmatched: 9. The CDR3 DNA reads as TGTGCCAGTAGTAACTTGGAGCCGGGGGGCACCGGGGAGCTGTTTTTT. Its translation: CASSNLEPGGTGELFF.

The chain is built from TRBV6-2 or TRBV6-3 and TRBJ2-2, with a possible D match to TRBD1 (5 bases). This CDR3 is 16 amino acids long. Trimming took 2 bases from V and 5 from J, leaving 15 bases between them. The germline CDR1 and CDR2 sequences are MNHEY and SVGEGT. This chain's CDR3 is CASSYPLGGHTGELFF. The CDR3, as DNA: TGTGCCAGCAGTTACCCCCTAGGCGGACATACCGGGGAGCTGTTTTTT.

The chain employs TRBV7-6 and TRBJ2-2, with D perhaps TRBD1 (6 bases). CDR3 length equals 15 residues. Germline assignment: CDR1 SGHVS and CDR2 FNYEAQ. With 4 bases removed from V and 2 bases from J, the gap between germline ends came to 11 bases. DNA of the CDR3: TGTGCCAGCAGCTCCAGACAGGTCAACACCGGGGAGCTGTTTTTT. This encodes CASSSRQVNTGELFF.